The 7 T cell receptor beta chains below come from one sample, sequenced in a study of technical replicates of blood from a few donors. Profiled with immunoSEQ multiplex PCR; TCRdb holds only in-frame clones, not every one. The table has 60,000 to 65,000 clones, more than 85% seen once. Sequences were obtained from PBMCs. The receptors derive from a human donor in good health. Some clones in this sample may be carry-over from other donors' samples.

This clone has just a few counts. The chain carries TRBV5-4 and TRBJ1-6, with 9 nucleotides matching TRBD1. From germline, CDR1 is SGHNT and CDR2 YYREEE (reference sequence). This CDR3 has 16 residues. V shed 0 bases and J 11 bases; nucleotides not matched to a gene: 9. This CDR3 is CASSLVSGTGSPPLHF. In nucleotides, the CDR3 is TGTGCCAGCAGCTTGGTGTCGGGGACAGGGTCCCCACCCCTCCACTTT. Combining the CDR3 with reference TRBV5-4 and TRBJ1-6 gives the whole variable domain ETGVTQSPTHLIKTRGQQVTLRCSSQSGHNTVSWYQQALGQGPQFIFQYYREEENGRGNFPPRFSGLQFPNYSSELNVNALELDDSALYLCASSLVSGTGSPPLHFGNGTRLTVT.

The chain carries TRBV7-8 and TRBJ2-3; D ambiguous. The CDR3 is 12 residues long. Germline CDR1 reads SGHVS; CDR2 reads FQNEAQ. The germline V and J ends were trimmed by 5 bases and 7 bases, with 10 bases remaining between them. This chain's CDR3 is CASSIDSNTQYF. The CDR3 region has the DNA TGTGCCAGCAGCATTGACTCCAATACGCAGTATTTT.

V usage is TRBV7-2 and J usage is TRBJ1-3; 9 bases match TRBD1. CDR3 length: 16 residues. V dropped 3 bases and J dropped 2; count of bases not matched to a gene: 5. CDR1 and CDR2 from the germline V gene are SGHTA and FQGNSA. The CDR3 is CASSFTRTGAGNTIYF. In DNA form, the CDR3 reads TGTGCCAGCAGCTTCACTAGGACAGGGGCTGGAAACACCATATATTTT.

The V call is TRBV2, the J call TRBJ1-4, with D unclear. Germline lookup yields CDR1 SNHLY and CDR2 FYNNEI. V was pared by 4 bases and J by 0 bases, with 15 bases between. This CDR3 has 17 residues. CDR3 in amino acids: CASSVGGGPATNEKLFF. CDR3 DNA: TGTGCCAGCAGTGTGGGTGGAGGACCCGCAACTAATGAAAAACTGTTTTTT.

The chain carries TRBV4-3 and TRBJ2-3, with a possible D match to TRBD2 (5 bases). The CDR3 contains 14 residues. The germline V and J ends were trimmed by 1 base and 1 base, with 6 bases remaining between them. Germline CDR1 LGHNA, CDR2 YSLEER. CDR3: CASSQGRGTDTQYF. The CDR3 DNA follows: TGCGCCAGCAGCCAAGGGCGGGGCACAGATACGCAGTATTTT.

The J gene is TRBJ2-3, the V gene TRBV21-1; the table names TRBD2, a call not compared with the DNA. TRBV21-1 is shown as a pseudogene. The CDR3 is 14 amino acids. The CDR3 spells CAPKREWVPDTQYF. CDR3 in DNA: TGTGCCCCTAAGCGGGAGTGGGTCCCAGATACGCAGTATTTT.

This clone appeared a single time. The chain recombines TRBV6-6 with TRBJ1-1, with a possible D match to TRBD1 (6 bases). The germline V gene has CDR1 MNHNY and CDR2 SVGAGI (reference sequence). This CDR3 is 13 amino acids long. Trimming shortened V by 4 bases and J by 1 base, and 7 bases separated the two germline ends. CDR3 sequence (DNA): TGTGCCAGCAGTTGGACAGAGAACACTGAAGCTTTCTTT. This sequence encodes CASSWTENTEAFF.